This T cell receptor (beta chain) is drawn from a study of HIV-infected children after antiretroviral therapy interruption. Turning to the study itself: Recorded EBV and CMV exposure existed for most children. Study conclusions and caveats: Naive CD4+ CDR3 sharing between time points fell after interruption began. The Gini coefficient of naive CD4+ repertoires rose, returning to baseline by 3 years.

Per the germline V gene, CDR1 is SGHTA and CDR2 is FQGTGA. Deletions cut 1 base from V and 2 bases from J, with 9 bases between. The CDR3 is 14 amino acids. This clonotype has ten or more counts. Its target is not known. RNA-based 3' RACE libraries used unique molecular identifiers. In TCRdb, the 3' RACE reads were re-called with MiXCR into one record per CDR3 protein. The data contain about 89,000 distinct CDR3 sequences, 6% to 8.5% of them singletons. Treatment in this sample: PENTA 11 planned treatment interruption arm or continuous ART arm. This sequence was found in a pool of human donors with HIV. This chain joins TRBV7-3 and TRBJ2-7; possible D gene TRBD1, 5 bases. Sequenced material: CD45RA+ CD4+ T cells from PBMCs, pooled from several time points, taken from a donor given antiretroviral therapy, either interrupted or continuous. Subset here: naive CD4+ CD45RA+ CD45RO- T cells. CDR3 region: CASSLMGQPYEQYF. The CDR3 nucleotides read TGTGCCAGCAGCTTAATGGGGCAGCCCTACGAGCAGTACTTC.